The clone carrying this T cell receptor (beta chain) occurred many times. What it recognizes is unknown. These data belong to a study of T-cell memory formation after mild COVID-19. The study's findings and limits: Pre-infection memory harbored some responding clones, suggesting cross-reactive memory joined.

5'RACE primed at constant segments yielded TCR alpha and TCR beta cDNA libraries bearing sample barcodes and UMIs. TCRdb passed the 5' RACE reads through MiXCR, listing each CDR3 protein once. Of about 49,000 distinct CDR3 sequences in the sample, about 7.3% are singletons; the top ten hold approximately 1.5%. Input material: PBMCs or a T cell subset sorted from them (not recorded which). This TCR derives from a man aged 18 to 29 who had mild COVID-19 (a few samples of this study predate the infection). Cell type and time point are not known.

In DNA form, the CDR3 reads TGCAGTTCTACCGGGACAGGGGGTTCCTACGAGCAGTACGTC. Its translation: CSSTGTGGSYEQYV. The genes are TRBV20-1 and TRBJ2-7, with 11 bases that match TRBD1. CDR3 length equals 14 residues. Trimming took 8 bases from V and 1 from J; bases not matched to a gene: 7. CDR1 is DFQATT and CDR2 is SNEGSKA in the germline V gene (reference sequence).